This TCR beta chain was recovered during a study of blood T cell repertoires in COVID-19 (dated by TCRdb to the early 2020s). For the wider study: The collaborator samples originated in the United States, Italy and Spain and spanned the acute and convalescent phases of COVID-19. The dataset comprised deeply sampled blood TCRbeta repertoires from subjects exposed to, actively infected with, or recovered from COVID-19. Where available, HLA class I and class II types were taken from metadata supplied by the sample provider and were not determined by assay-based typing. The repertoires were released in a freely available public database meant as a resource for research on the immune response to SARS-CoV-2. The samples were drawn from the first 160 participants of the ongoing ImmuneRACE study and from 1,254 subjects provided by 6 global collaborators. A de-identified subject ID, COVID-19 status, age in years and sex were almost always included in the sample metadata. The prospective study material was composed of cDNA or gDNA derived from T cells, B-cell-depleted T cells, or PBMCs. Overall study results and their limits: Clinical and demographic metadata were provided uncurated, with the amount varying by source and participant.

V is clipped by 5 bases and J by 1 base, and the sequence between their germline boundaries is 15 bases long. There are 16 amino acids in the CDR3, from cysteine to phenylalanine inclusive. Only CDR3 DNA is held: 48 bases, read in frame from base 1. CDR1 and CDR2, looked up from the germline V gene (reference sequence), are MNHEY and SMNVEV. Collaborating institutions collected whole blood in K2EDTA tubes following their own protocols. Collaborator samples were shipped for TCRbeta analysis as frozen whole blood, isolated PBMCs, or DNA extracted from either sample type. With regard to this clone: This receptor's antigen is unknown. Base quality data are lacking; no much larger clone is found one base away.

TCRbeta CDR3 regions were amplified from genomic DNA by means of the immunoSEQ Assay, a bias-controlled multiplex PCR. Regarding the original processing steps: Nucleated cell counts per sample were estimated from amplification of reference gene primers within the assay. To quantify the absolute abundance of each unique TCRbeta CDR3 rearrangement, sequence reads were collapsed and filtered. Productive Simpson clonality was computed per sample as the square root of Simpson's diversity index over productive rearrangements. TCRdb stores this immuneACCESS table with in-frame sequences only. Part of the clones is absent; in the studies checked, under half of the shortfall reflects unresolved V genes, and no reason is known for the rest. The DNA gave D and trimming, while V, J and clone size come from that table. Present in this sample are some 130,000 clones, approximately 88% of which were seen just once. The leading ten clones occupy about 2% of the sample.

What was sequenced was peripheral blood. This clonotype was sampled from a man aged 70 or older with active COVID-19. The receptor chain draws on TRBV27 and TRBJ1-3; D gene: possibly TRBD1, on 5 matching bases. The CDR3 loop reads CASSPGRAFSGNTIYF. In nucleotides, the sequence is TGTGCCAGCAGTCCCGGCAGGGCCTTTTCTGGAAACACCATATATTTT.